The clone carrying this T cell receptor (beta chain) was seen a few times. Its specificity is unknown. The record originates from a study of cytomegalovirus exposure and HLA in healthy donors. The CDR3 runs 18 residues. The germline V and J ends were trimmed by 5 bases and 6 bases, with 26 bases remaining between them. Germline V gene lookup returns CDR1 GTSNPN and CDR2 SVGIG (reference sequence). 13 Jbeta primers and 60 Vbeta primers were used for the PCR. The protocol was immunoSEQ multiplex PCR, while the TCRdb copy is restricted to in-frame clones and leaves out a portion. Counted here are 95,000 to 110,000 clones, around 80% occurring once; the ten biggest clones make up roughly 2.6%. Whole-study findings and limits: Specificity of a few CMV-associated chains for CMV antigens was verified in vitro.

Sample: PBMCs. The source of this sequence is a young man in good health and CMV-seropositive. V is TRBV30 and J is TRBJ1-6; perhaps TRBD1 as D (5 bases). CDR3 region: CAWGAVRQNADLNSPLHF. In nucleotides, the CDR3 is TGTGCCTGGGGCGCGGTTCGACAGAACGCCGACCTTAATTCACCCCTCCACTTT.